These 14 T cell receptor beta chains came from one sample sequenced in a study of OX40 agonist ivuxolimab in advanced cancers. Repertoires were generated with immunoSEQ multiplex PCR, while TCRdb's copy carries only in-frame clones and drops some. This table holds some 70,000 clones, over 75% found once. Source: CD4+ or CD8+ T cells sorted from blood, taken in a trial of the OX40 agonist ivuxolimab. The receptors derive from an adult with an advanced solid tumor such as melanoma, head and neck, liver or kidney cancer.

The chain employs TRBV18 and TRBJ2-7; D is unresolved. Germline CDR1 reads KGHSH; CDR2 reads LQKENI. This CDR3 comprises 13 residues. Trimming removed 0 bases at V and 2 bases at J, with 5 bases between. CDR3 nucleotides: TGTGCCAGCTCACCACCGGTAACCTACGAGCAGTACTTC. Translation gives CASSPPVTYEQYF. Full variable domain (rest looked up from reference TRBV18 and TRBJ2-7): NAGVMQNPRHLVRRRGQEARLRCSPMKGHSHVYWYRQLPEEGLKFMVYLQKENIIDESGMPKERFSAEFPKEGPSILRIQQVVRGDSAAYFCASSPPVTYEQYFGPGTRLTVT.

The chain carries TRBV25-1 and TRBJ1-3; D is uncertain. Trimming removed 4 bases from V and 0 bases from J, with 7 bases in between. The CDR3 is made up of 14 amino acids. Looked up from germline, CDR1 is MGHDK and CDR2 is SYGVNS. The CDR3 DNA sequence: TGTGCCAGCAGTGCGGAACCCTCTGGAAACACCATATATTTT. Translated: CASSAEPSGNTIYF.

V usage is TRBV29-1 and J usage is TRBJ2-5, with TRBD2 matching 9 bases. Germline V gene data show CDR1 as SQVTM and CDR2 as ANQGSEA. The CDR3 is 14 amino acids. The chain's CDR3 is CSVATSGSGETQYF. The DNA for the CDR3 is TGCAGTGTCGCTACTAGCGGGTCGGGAGAGACCCAGTACTTC.

Note on this clone: One end of the junction is discordant with germline, which a read error may explain. The rearrangement uses TRBV11-2 and TRBJ2-1; 7 nucleotides align to TRBD2. This CDR3 is built from 14 residues. From germline, CDR1 is SGHAT and CDR2 FQNNGV. The CDR3 protein is CASSFTTSNNKQFF. The CDR3 DNA is TGTGCCAGCAGCTTCACGACTAGCAACAATAAGCAGTTCTTC.

In its sample, this clone was seen once. This rearrangement joins TRBV2 to TRBJ1-3, with D uncertain. The CDR3 is 14 residues long. The germline CDR1 and CDR2 sequences are SNHLY and FYNNEI. V was trimmed by 6 bases and J by 0 bases, leaving 9 bases between them. CDR3 residues: CASRSGSSGNTIYF. The CDR3 region has the DNA TGTGCCAGCAGGTCGGGGAGCTCTGGAAACACCATATATTTT.

The chain has TRBV5-1 and TRBJ2-7; D perhaps matches TRBD1 (6 bases). With 0 bases removed from V and 2 bases from J, the gap between germline ends came to 15 bases. The CDR3 has 16 residues. Germline lookup yields CDR1 SGHRS and CDR2 YFSETQ. The CDR3 protein is CASSLGGTSYPYEQYF. CDR3 DNA: TGCGCCAGCAGCTTGGGGGGGACATCCTACCCCTACGAGCAGTACTTC.

V is TRBV5-1 and J is TRBJ1-4, with D tentatively TRBD1 (5 bases). CDR3 length: 14 amino acids. Per germline, CDR1 SGHRS and CDR2 YFSETQ. The V gene lost 1 base and the J gene lost 4 bases, with 8 bases spanning the gap. In DNA form, the CDR3 reads TGCGCCAGCAGCTTGTACGGGGGTAATGAAAAACTGTTTTTT. Encoded protein: CASSLYGGNEKLFF.

The chain couples TRBV2 to TRBJ2-1; D may be TRBD1 (5 bases). CDR1 SNHLY and CDR2 FYNNEI come from the germline V gene. CDR3 length equals 12 residues. Deletions cut 4 bases from V and 7 bases from J, with 8 bases between. CDR3: CASSGQLNEQFF. In DNA form, the CDR3 reads TGTGCCAGCAGTGGACAGTTGAATGAGCAGTTCTTC.

The genes are TRBV27 and TRBJ2-3; TRBD2 aligns across 7 bases. V lost 5 bases to trimming and J lost 0 bases; unmatched junction nucleotides: 14. Germline V gene data show CDR1 as MNHEY and CDR2 as SMNVEV (reference sequence). This CDR3 is built from 18 residues. The CDR3 spells CASSRALGGVTSTDTQYF. CDR3 DNA sequence: TGTGCCAGCAGTAGGGCCCTGGGAGGGGTAACTAGCACAGATACGCAGTATTTT.

The chain recombines TRBV27 with TRBJ1-1, with D possibly TRBD1 on 5 matching bases. CDR1 and CDR2 from the germline V gene are MNHEY and SMNVEV (reference sequence). This CDR3 is built from 17 residues. The ends were cut back, 3 bases at V and 1 base at J, with 18 bases in the middle. CDR3 DNA sequence: TGTGCCAGCAGTTTCGGGGCGACACCTATAACGAACACTGAAGCTTTCTTT. Amino acid sequence: CASSFGATPITNTEAFF.

The chain carries TRBV29-1 and TRBJ2-1; 7 bases agree with TRBD2. V lost 7 bases and J lost 6; bases outside the gene matches: 9. The CDR3 loop spans 13 amino acids. Per the germline V gene, CDR1 is SQVTM and CDR2 is ANQGSEA. The DNA of the CDR3 is TGCAGCGGGGAGCGGGATCTGGGCAATGAGCAGTTCTTC. Its translation is CSGERDLGNEQFF.

The chain employs TRBV28 and TRBJ2-7; D may correspond to TRBD1 or TRBD2 (5 bases each). V lost 6 bases to trimming and J lost 9 bases, with 21 bases between them. CDR1 is MDHEN and CDR2 is SYDVKM in the germline V gene. The CDR3 is made up of 14 amino acids. This CDR3 is CASSPRDGEGGQYF. In nucleotides, the CDR3 is TGTGCCAGCAGCCCCAGGGACGGCGAGGGTGGGCAGTACTTC.

The genes are TRBV7-3 and TRBJ2-2, with 7 bases matching TRBD2. The CDR3 length is 15 residues. Germline CDR1 is SGHTA and CDR2 is FQGTGA. With V trimmed by 3 bases and J by 6 bases, 7 bases remained unmatched. CDR3 sequence (DNA): TGTGCCAGCAGCTTGGGACTAACTCATCCCGGGGAGCTGTTTTTT. This sequence encodes CASSLGLTHPGELFF.

V gene TRBV20-1 combines with J gene TRBJ2-1, with 8 bases that match TRBD1. This CDR3 has 10 amino acids. From germline, CDR1 is DFQATT and CDR2 SNEGSKA (reference sequence). The trim removed 6 bases at V and 15 bases at J, leaving 7 bases unmatched. The CDR3 DNA reads as TGCAGTGCGGCCGGGACAGGTCTGTTCTTC. Protein: CSAAGTGLFF.